This T cell receptor beta chain was observed in a study of identical twins. Notes on the study in general: Conclusions came from cross-sectional statistical analysis, not from following the same donors. Beta out-of-frame sequences displayed a weaker excess of sharing between twins.

About this clonotype: Antigen unknown.

TCRdb re-derived calls from the 5' RACE reads in MiXCR, one entry per CDR3 protein. The sample includes about 530,000 distinct CDR3 sequences, under 25% of them seen just once. These same records also appear under a second study, on yellow fever vaccine responses in identical twins.

This clonotype was obtained from a woman younger than 30 in good health. Material: CD4+ T cells sorted from blood.

The CDR3 here is CASSPLVTNRQKDTDTQYF. The CDR3 nucleotides read TGTGCCAGCTCACCACTAGTCACTAACCGACAGAAAGACACAGATACGCAGTATTTT. V gene TRBV18 combines with J gene TRBJ2-3; TRBD1 might be the D (5 bases). The CDR3 has 19 amino acids. CDR1 and CDR2 (germline): KGHSH, LQKENI. V lost 1 base, J lost 2 bases, and 22 bases lay in between.